These 17 T cell receptor beta chains originate from one sample sequenced in a study of T cell responses to AZD1222 COVID-19 vaccine. Produced via immunoSEQ multiplex PCR; TCRdb's table is partial and in-frame only. The repertoire holds 150,000 to 200,000 clones, 90% seen once, with approximately 3% in the top ten. Sequencing was performed on peripheral blood, taken on day 0 of AZD1222 vaccination. Receptors originate from an adult in good health.

The genes are TRBV11-2 and TRBJ1-1, with TRBD1 identical over 8 bases. CDR3 size: 15 residues. V gave up 5 bases and J gave up 1 base; unmatched junction bases: 6. CDR1 and CDR2 (germline): SGHAT, FQNNGV. This chain's CDR3 is CASSPIGQGNTEAFF. The CDR3 DNA follows: TGTGCCAGCAGCCCGATCGGACAGGGGAACACTGAAGCTTTCTTT.

J is TRBJ2-7 and V is TRBV3-1 (or the pseudogene TRBV3-2); 8 bases are a match to TRBD1. V trimming: 4 bases; J trimming: 0 bases; junction bases outside the gene matches: 5. Per the germline V gene, CDR1 is LGHDT and CDR2 is YNNKEL (reference sequence). This CDR3 comprises 15 residues. CDR3 loop: CASSPGQAPSYEQYF. As DNA, the CDR3 is TGTGCCAGCAGCCCGGGACAGGCTCCCTCCTACGAGCAGTACTTC.

The chain links TRBV2 to TRBJ1-5; D might be TRBD1 (6 bases). Germline values: CDR1 SNHLY, CDR2 FYNNEI. V lost 9 bases to trimming and J lost 0 bases, with 9 bases between them. CDR3 length: 13 residues. The CDR3 is CASEGDSNQPQHF. As DNA, the CDR3 is TGTGCCAGTGAGGGGGATAGCAATCAGCCCCAGCATTTT.

This chain uses TRBV5-5 with TRBJ1-2; weak D call: TRBD1 (5 bases). Germline CDR1 SGHKS, CDR2 YYEKEE (reference sequence). The germline V and J ends were trimmed by 4 bases and 4 bases, with 14 bases remaining between them. The length of the CDR3 is 14 residues. The CDR3 reads CASSPSQGLYGYTF. DNA of the CDR3: TGTGCCAGCAGCCCTTCGCAGGGTCTCTATGGCTACACCTTC.

The chain combines TRBV7-2 with TRBJ2-2; either TRBD1 or TRBD2 may supply D (6 bases each). The V and J ends lost 3 bases and 2 bases respectively, with 13 bases between them. The CDR3 runs 16 residues. Germline loops: CDR1 SGHTA, CDR2 FQGNSA. CDR3 coding DNA: TGTGCCAGCAGCTTCATGGGGGGCCTTAACACCGGGGAGCTGTTTTTT. This encodes CASSFMGGLNTGELFF.

The chain combines TRBV19 with TRBJ2-5, with TRBD1 matching 7 bases. Germline CDR1 and CDR2: LNHDA and SQIVND (reference sequence). The CDR3 loop spans 14 amino acids. Trimming at V came to 1 base and at J to 4 bases, leaving 3 bases not matched to a gene. As DNA, the CDR3 is TGTGCCAGTAGTATAGGAAGGGGGCTAGAGACCCAGTACTTC. This encodes CASSIGRGLETQYF.

V usage is TRBV6-5 and J usage is TRBJ2-7, with D perhaps assigned TRBD1 or TRBD2 (5 bases each). This CDR3 contains 15 residues. V lost 5 bases to trimming and J lost 0 bases, with 14 bases between them. Germline loops: CDR1 MNHEY, CDR2 SVGAGI. CDR3 sequence reads: CASSTSGTNSYEQYF. CDR3 in DNA: TGTGCCAGCAGTACGTCCGGGACCAACTCCTACGAGCAGTACTTC.

The chain is built from TRBV13 and TRBJ1-1, with 8 nucleotides matching TRBD1. Trimming removed 4 bases from V and 3 bases from J; junction bases left unmatched: 4. The CDR3 length is 14 residues. CDR1 PRHDT and CDR2 FYEKMQ come from the germline V gene (reference sequence). CDR3 in DNA: TGTGCCAGCAGCTCCGGACAGGGTGACACTGAAGCTTTCTTT. Encoded protein: CASSSGQGDTEAFF.

The chain recombines TRBV5-5 with TRBJ1-2; D remains unclear. V dropped 4 bases and J dropped 4 bases, with 17 bases sitting between them. Per germline, CDR1 SGHKS and CDR2 YYEKEE (reference sequence). There are 15 residues in the CDR3. CDR3: CASSPEAVPSYGYTF. The CDR3 region has the DNA TGTGCCAGCAGCCCCGAAGCGGTCCCTAGCTATGGCTACACCTTC.

This chain connects TRBV27 to TRBJ2-3, with D tentatively TRBD1 (5 bases). The CDR3 covers 12 residues. Trimming took off 2 bases at V and 7 bases at J, with 7 bases between the two ends. Germline V gives CDR1 MNHEY, CDR2 SMNVEV (reference sequence). The CDR3 reads CASSLQGNTQYF. CDR3 coding DNA: TGTGCCAGCAGTTTACAGGGCAATACGCAGTATTTT.

The CDR3 sequence is CASSAVGVNTEAFF. CDR3 in DNA: TGTGCCAGCAGCGCCGTTGGCGTGAACACTGAAGCTTTCTTT. The rearrangement joins TRBV6-5 to TRBJ1-1, with no clear D. Trimming stripped 6 bases from V and 0 bases from J, with 11 bases between. Germline V gives CDR1 MNHEY, CDR2 SVGAGI. The length of the CDR3 is 14 residues.

The rearrangement uses TRBV2 and TRBJ1-1; D ambiguous. The CDR3 runs 13 residues. V was pared by 4 bases and J by 4 bases, with 10 bases between. In germline, CDR1 is SNHLY, CDR2 FYNNEI. As DNA, the CDR3 is TGTGCCAGCAGTGGCCAGCGGGGCACTGAAGCTTTCTTT. As protein: CASSGQRGTEAFF.

The rearrangement uses TRBV7-8 and TRBJ1-1, with D hard to call. The CDR3 is made up of 14 amino acids. Deletions cut 5 bases from V and 1 base from J, with 11 bases between. Germline CDR1 and CDR2: SGHVS and FQNEAQ. The CDR3 region is CASSPNLGNTEAFF. The CDR3 bases are TGTGCCAGCAGCCCGAATCTAGGGAACACTGAAGCTTTCTTT.

The chain carries TRBV6-1 and TRBJ2-3; D gene ambiguous. Germline CDR1 is MNHNS and CDR2 is SASEGT. V lost 3 bases and J lost 1, with 8 bases in between. CDR3 length: 14 residues. Here the CDR3 DNA reads TGTGCCAGCAGTGACAGGAAGGGCACAGATACGCAGTATTTT. Amino acids: CASSDRKGTDTQYF.

The rearrangement joins TRBV5-1 to TRBJ2-5, with D perhaps being TRBD1 or TRBD2 (5 bases each). V was cut by 6 bases and J by 1 base, with 13 bases left in between. Germline V gene lookup returns CDR1 SGHRS and CDR2 YFSETQ. This CDR3 contains 14 residues. The CDR3 nucleotides are TGCGCCAGCACCGAGGGGATTGGCCAAGAGACCCAGTACTTC. Translated, it gives CASTEGIGQETQYF.

The rearrangement joins TRBV9 to TRBJ2-5; no firm D call. The CDR3 sequence is 14 residues long. Germline CDR1 is SGDLS and CDR2 is YYNGEE. V was shortened by 2 bases and J by 5 bases, with 13 bases between the two germline ends. The CDR3: CASSVRPKTETQYF. As DNA, the CDR3 is TGTGCCAGCAGCGTTAGACCAAAAACGGAGACCCAGTACTTC.

The rearrangement uses TRBV19 and TRBJ1-5; a possible D gene is TRBD1 (6 bases). Germline V gene data show CDR1 as LNHDA and CDR2 as SQIVND (reference sequence). Trimming cost V 6 bases and J 2 bases, with 11 bases left between them. CDR3 length: 14 amino acids. The CDR3 reads CASSNREGNQPQHF. CDR3 DNA sequence: TGTGCCAGTAGCAACAGGGAGGGCAATCAGCCCCAGCATTTT.